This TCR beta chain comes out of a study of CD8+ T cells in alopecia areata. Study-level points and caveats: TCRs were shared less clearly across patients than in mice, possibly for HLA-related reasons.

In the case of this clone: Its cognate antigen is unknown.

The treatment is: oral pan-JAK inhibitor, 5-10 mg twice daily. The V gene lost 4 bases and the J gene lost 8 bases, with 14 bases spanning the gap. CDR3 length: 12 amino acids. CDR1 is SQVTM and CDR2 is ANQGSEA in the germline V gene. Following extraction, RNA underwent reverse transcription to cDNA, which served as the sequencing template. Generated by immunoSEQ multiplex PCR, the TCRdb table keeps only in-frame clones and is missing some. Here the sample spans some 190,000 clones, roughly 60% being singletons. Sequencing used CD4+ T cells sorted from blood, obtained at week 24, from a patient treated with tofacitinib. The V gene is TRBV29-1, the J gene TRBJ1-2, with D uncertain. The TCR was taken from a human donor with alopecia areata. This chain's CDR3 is CSVGGGMGGYTF. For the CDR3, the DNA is TGCAGCGTTGGAGGTGGGATGGGAGGCTACACCTTC. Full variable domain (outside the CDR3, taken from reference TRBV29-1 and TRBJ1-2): SAVISQKPSRDICQRGTSLTIQCQVDSQVTMMFWYRQQPGQSLTLIATANQGSEATYESGFVIDKFPISRPNLTFSTLTVSNMSPEDSSIYLCSVGGGMGGYTFGSGTRLTVV.